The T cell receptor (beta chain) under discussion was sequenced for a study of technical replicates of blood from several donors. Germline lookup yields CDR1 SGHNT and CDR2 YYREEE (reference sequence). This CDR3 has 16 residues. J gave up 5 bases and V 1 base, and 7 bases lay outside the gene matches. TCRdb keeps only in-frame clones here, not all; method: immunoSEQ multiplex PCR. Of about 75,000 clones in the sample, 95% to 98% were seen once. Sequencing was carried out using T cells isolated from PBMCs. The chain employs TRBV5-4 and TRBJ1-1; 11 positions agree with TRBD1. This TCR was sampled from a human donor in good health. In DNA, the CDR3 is TGTGCCAGCAGCTTGTGGACAGGGGGCGCGGTAACTGAAGCTTTCTTT. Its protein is CASSLWTGGAVTEAFF.